The TCR beta chain described here comes from a study of monozygotic twins with inflammatory bowel disease. Germline V gene data show CDR1 as ENHRY and CDR2 as SYGVKD. The CDR3 covers 13 residues. TCRdb re-analyzed the 5' RACE reads; it lists each CDR3 protein once, without DNA. The listing contains a few hundred thousand distinct CDR3 sequences. The receptor comes from a human donor with ulcerative colitis or Crohn's disease, or a healthy co-twin of an affected twin (not recorded which). V gene TRBV10-3 combines with J gene TRBJ2-7. Sequencing was performed on blood. CDR3 amino acids: CAINPENSYEQYF.